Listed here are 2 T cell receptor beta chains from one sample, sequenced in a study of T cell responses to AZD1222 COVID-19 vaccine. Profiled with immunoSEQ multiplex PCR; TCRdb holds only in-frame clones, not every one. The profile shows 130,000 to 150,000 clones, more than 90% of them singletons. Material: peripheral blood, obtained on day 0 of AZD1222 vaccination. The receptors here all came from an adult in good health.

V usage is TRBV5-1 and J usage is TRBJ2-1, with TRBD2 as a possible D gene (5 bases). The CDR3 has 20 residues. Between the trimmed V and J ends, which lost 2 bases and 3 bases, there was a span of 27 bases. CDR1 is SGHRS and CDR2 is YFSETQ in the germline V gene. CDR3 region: CASSLGAGGPRLKVYNEQFF. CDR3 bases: TGCGCCAGCAGCTTAGGAGCCGGCGGGCCGAGACTAAAAGTCTACAATGAGCAGTTCTTC. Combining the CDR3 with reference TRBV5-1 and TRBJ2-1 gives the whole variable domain KAGVTQTPRYLIKTRGQQVTLSCSPISGHRSVSWYQQTPGQGLQFLFEYFSETQRNKGNFPGRFSGRQFSNSRSEMNVSTLELGDSALYLCASSLGAGGPRLKVYNEQFFGPGTRLTVL.

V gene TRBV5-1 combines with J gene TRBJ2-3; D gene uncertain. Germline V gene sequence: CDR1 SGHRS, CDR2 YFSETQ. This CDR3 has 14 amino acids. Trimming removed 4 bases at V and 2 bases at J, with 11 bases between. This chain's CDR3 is CASSAPQATDTQYF. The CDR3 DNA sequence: TGCGCCAGCAGCGCCCCCCAGGCCACAGATACGCAGTATTTT.